A single T cell receptor (beta chain) is shown here with its context. Its antigen is unknown. The method was immunoSEQ multiplex PCR; TCRdb's version includes in-frame clones alone and lacks a portion of them. The sample has around 65,000 clones, about 86% seen once. CDR3 length equals 15 residues. In germline, CDR1 is SGHNT, CDR2 YYREEE (reference sequence). V lost 3 bases and J lost 5, with 17 bases in between. These data are taken from a study of neoadjuvant anti-PD-1 for oral cavity cancer. Looking at the study overall: Patients mostly received three to four biweekly nivolumab doses at 3 mg/kg before surgery. General study results and limits: Each response group had just a few patients in TCR analyses. Post-nivolumab, blood T cell clonality was significantly elevated in non-responders.

Noted time point: after neoadjuvant nivolumab, at surgical resection. No culture or expansion preceded analysis of these blood cells. This sequence joins TRBV5-4 and TRBJ2-5; the D is unclear. Material: PBMCs, obtained after nivolumab (anti-PD-1) treatment. The receptor was isolated from a person between 35 and 79 years old with oral cavity squamous cell carcinoma. CDR3 sequence reads: CASSSSISGLETQYF. In DNA, the CDR3 is TGTGCCAGCAGCTCGTCGATTTCCGGGTTGGAGACCCAGTACTTC.